Included here is one T cell receptor (beta chain) sequence, with context. The sample belongs to a study of blood T cells in healthy people across ages. Combining a sample-barcoded 5' primer with a J-beta primer mix, a second PCR ran for roughly 6 to 11 cycles. MiXCR, run by TCRdb on the 5' RACE reads, gives a single entry per CDR3 protein. The sample gives some 290,000 distinct CDR3 sequences, roughly 27% of which show up once; around 29% is in the top ten. The CDR3 has 11 amino acids. Trimming left V 1 base short and J 9 bases short, with 4 bases between. Germline CDR1 is SGHVS and CDR2 is FNYEAQ. The sample taken for sequencing was blood. The TCR comes from a woman aged 70-85 years in good health. V and J are TRBV7-6 and TRBJ2-1, with D hard to call. CDR3 protein: CASSLDSEQFF. Here the CDR3 DNA reads TGTGCCAGCAGCTTAGACAGTGAGCAGTTCTTC.